The next 18 T cell receptor beta chains were all read from a single sample in a study of blood T cell repertoires in COVID-19. The method was immunoSEQ multiplex PCR; TCRdb's version includes in-frame clones alone and lacks a portion of them. The sample yields over 250,000 clones, approximately 90% seen once. Sequences were obtained from PBMCs or T cells enriched from blood (not recorded which). The receptor set was obtained from a woman aged 18-30 years who had recovered from COVID-19.

The rearrangement links TRBV2 to TRBJ1-5; TRBD1 matches at 8 bases. Germline trimming cut 2 bases from V and 15 bases from J; bases unmatched to any gene: 9. This CDR3 has 13 amino acids. Per the germline V gene, CDR1 is SNHLY and CDR2 is FYNNEI. CDR3 coding DNA: TGTGCCAGCAGTGAACCCAGGGGGCAGCTTCGGCATTTT. Translated: CASSEPRGQLRHF. Full variable domain (missing parts from reference TRBV2 and TRBJ1-5): EPEVTQTPSHQVTQMGQEVILRCVPISNHLYFYWYRQILGQKVEFLVSFYNNEISEKSEIFDDQFSVERPDGSNFTLKIRSTKLEDSAMYFCASSEPRGQLRHFGDGTRLSIL.

The chain has TRBV9 and TRBJ2-3; unclear D gene. Germline values: CDR1 SGDLS, CDR2 YYNGEE. V shed 2 bases and J shed 2 bases, with 15 bases lying between them. This CDR3 contains 16 residues. The CDR3 protein is CASSVLSPGFTDTQYF. CDR3 bases: TGTGCCAGCAGCGTTCTATCCCCGGGTTTCACAGATACGCAGTATTTT.

The genes are TRBV5-1 and TRBJ1-1; D is perhaps TRBD1 (5 bases). The CDR3 covers 13 residues. Between the trimmed V and J ends, which lost 2 bases and 4 bases, there was a span of 9 bases. From germline, CDR1 is SGHRS and CDR2 YFSETQ. CDR3: CASSFSGGTEAFF. For the CDR3, the DNA is TGCGCCAGCAGCTTCTCCGGGGGCACTGAAGCTTTCTTT.

The V gene is TRBV5-6, the J gene TRBJ2-7; TRBD2 is a possible D gene (5 bases). Trimming shortened V by 4 bases and J by 3 bases, and 17 bases separated the two germline ends. Germline lookup yields CDR1 SGHDT and CDR2 YYEEEE. The length of the CDR3 is 15 residues. DNA for the CDR3: TGTGCCAGCAGCCCCCGGAGAGGACTCTTCTACGAGCAGTACTTC. Its translation: CASSPRRGLFYEQYF.

V is TRBV28 and J is TRBJ2-7; possibly TRBD2 for D (6 bases). CDR1 is MDHEN, CDR2 SYDVKM, per germline. V lost 2 bases to trimming and J lost 2 bases, with 13 bases between them. The CDR3 totals 15 residues. CDR3 nucleotide sequence: TGTGCCAGCAGTTTAGCGGGGACGGGAGCCTACGAGCAGTACTTC. Translation: CASSLAGTGAYEQYF.

The chain has TRBV7-9 and TRBJ2-5; TRBD2 is a possible D gene (6 bases). In germline, CDR1 is SEHNR, CDR2 FQNEAQ (reference sequence). V was cut by 5 bases and J by 0 bases, with 10 bases left in between. CDR3 length equals 14 residues. The CDR3, as DNA: TGTGCCAGCAGCGCCGGGGGAGACCAAGAGACCCAGTACTTC. It is translated as CASSAGGDQETQYF.

The J gene is TRBJ1-1, the V gene TRBV19; the D is unclear. Germline V gene sequence: CDR1 LNHDA, CDR2 SQIVND (reference sequence). The V gene lost 7 bases and the J gene lost 0 bases, with 12 bases spanning the gap. The CDR3 totals 14 residues. CDR3 bases: TGTGCCAGTACCCCCTACGAGATGAACACTGAAGCTTTCTTT. It specifies CASTPYEMNTEAFF. Based on the CDR3 plus reference TRBV19 and TRBJ1-1, the full variable domain is DGGITQSPKYLFRKEGQNVTLSCEQNLNHDAMYWYRQDPGQGLRLIYYSQIVNDFQKGDIAEGYSVSREKKESFPLTVTSAQKNPTAFYLCASTPYEMNTEAFFGQGTRLTVV.

The chain links TRBV15 to TRBJ1-1; no firm D call. The length of the CDR3 is 12 residues. Trimming removed 8 bases from V and 2 bases from J, with 9 bases in between. The V gene's germline CDR1 is LNHNV and CDR2 YYDKDF (reference sequence). CDR3: CATAEGNTEAFF. The DNA of the CDR3 is TGTGCCACCGCGGAGGGTAACACTGAAGCTTTCTTT. Full variable domain (missing parts from reference TRBV15 and TRBJ1-1): DAMVIQNPRYQVTQFGKPVTLSCSQTLNHNVMYWYQQKSSQAPKLLFHYYDKDFNNEADTPDNFQSRRPNTSFCFLDIRSPGLGDTAMYLCATAEGNTEAFFGQGTRLTVV.

V is TRBV9 and J is TRBJ2-1, with a possible D match to TRBD2 (7 bases). The CDR3 extends over 14 amino acids. CDR1 and CDR2 (germline): SGDLS, YYNGEE. With 3 bases removed from V and 7 bases from J, the gap between germline ends came to 14 bases. The CDR3 sequence: CASSAGGSRNEQFF. The CDR3 region has the DNA TGTGCCAGCAGCGCGGGGGGCTCTCGGAATGAGCAGTTCTTC.

The gene calls are TRBV21-1 and TRBJ1-1. TRBV21-1 is deemed a pseudogene. The CDR3 has 14 residues. CDR3 nucleotides: TGTGCCAGCAGCAAATTCGGGGGTAACACTGAAGCTTTCTTT. It specifies CASSKFGGNTEAFF.

The CDR3 loop is CASSQTSSGVAKNIQYF. In DNA, the CDR3 is TGTGCCAGCAGCCAAACGTCTAGCGGGGTAGCCAAAAACATTCAGTACTTC. The chain carries TRBV3-1 (or the pseudogene TRBV3-2) and TRBJ2-4; TRBD2 matches 9 bases. CDR1 LGHDT and CDR2 YNNKEL come from the germline V gene (reference sequence). V dropped 2 bases and J dropped 0; count of bases not matched to a gene: 5. The CDR3 totals 17 residues.

The chain employs TRBV7-9 and TRBJ2-3; D is uncertain. This CDR3 is built from 16 residues. V was pared by 4 bases and J by 2 bases, with 16 bases between. The germline V gene encodes CDR1 SEHNR and CDR2 FQNEAQ (reference sequence). CDR3 sequence reads: CASSSALKSYTDTQYF. DNA for the CDR3: TGTGCCAGCAGCTCTGCTCTGAAGTCCTACACAGATACGCAGTATTTT.

V and J are TRBV6-2 or TRBV6-3 and TRBJ2-3; 8 bases are a match to TRBD1. Unmatched junction bases numbered 11, after V lost 2 bases and J lost 4 bases. Germline values: CDR1 MNHEY, CDR2 SVGEGT. The CDR3 has 17 amino acids. DNA for the CDR3: TGTGCCAGCAGTTACAACACCCGGACAGGGTTCCCAGATACGCAGTATTTT. Translation: CASSYNTRTGFPDTQYF.

This chain links TRBV6-1 with TRBJ2-5; D is unresolved. Trimming cost V 1 base and J 5 bases, with 5 bases left between them. The CDR3 length is 12 residues. In germline, CDR1 is MNHNS, CDR2 SASEGT. CDR3 loop: CASSEVGETQYF. CDR3 in DNA: TGTGCCAGCAGTGAAGTCGGGGAGACCCAGTACTTC.

The CDR3 coding sequence is TGTGCCAGTCGGGACAGGGACGAAAAACTGTTTTTT. This gives the protein CASRDRDEKLFF. The chain has TRBV27 and TRBJ1-4; TRBD1 matches 9 bases. V gave up 9 bases and J gave up 8 bases; unmatched junction bases: 4. The CDR3 extends over 12 amino acids. CDR1 MNHEY and CDR2 SMNVEV come from the germline V gene (reference sequence).

The chain employs TRBV19 and TRBJ1-2, with a weak D call TRBD1 (5 bases). The germline gives CDR1 LNHDA, CDR2 SQIVND (reference sequence). The CDR3 runs to 13 residues. V lost 1 base, J lost 8 bases, and 11 bases lay in between. This CDR3 is CASSIGGVSGYTF. The DNA of the CDR3 is TGTGCCAGTAGTATAGGGGGGGTGAGCGGCTACACCTTC.

The CDR3 loop reads CASSLRTGGNTEAFF. In DNA form, the CDR3 reads TGCGCCAGCAGCTTACGGACAGGGGGGAACACTGAAGCTTTCTTT. The chain recombines TRBV5-1 with TRBJ1-1, with 10 nucleotides matching TRBD1. Germline CDR1 is SGHRS and CDR2 is YFSETQ. This CDR3 is 15 amino acids long. After removal of 2 bases from V and 1 base from J, the junction contained 2 bases not matched to a gene.

This sequence joins TRBV2 and TRBJ1-2; no definite D call. V was trimmed by 3 bases and J by 6 bases, leaving 11 bases between them. CDR1 SNHLY and CDR2 FYNNEI come from the germline V gene. The CDR3 runs to 13 residues. The CDR3 region is CASSDGRGDGYTF. The CDR3 region has the DNA TGTGCCAGCAGTGACGGTAGAGGCGATGGCTACACCTTC.